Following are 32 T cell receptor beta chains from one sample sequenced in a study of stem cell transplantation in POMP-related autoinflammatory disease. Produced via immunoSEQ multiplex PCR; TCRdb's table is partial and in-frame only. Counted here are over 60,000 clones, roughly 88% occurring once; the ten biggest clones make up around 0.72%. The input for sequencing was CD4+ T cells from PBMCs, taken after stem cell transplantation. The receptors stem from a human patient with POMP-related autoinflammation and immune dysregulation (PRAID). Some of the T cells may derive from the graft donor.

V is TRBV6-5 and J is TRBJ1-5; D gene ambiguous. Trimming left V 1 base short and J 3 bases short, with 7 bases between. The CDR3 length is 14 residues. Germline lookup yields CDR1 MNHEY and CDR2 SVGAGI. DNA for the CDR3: TGTGCCAGCAGTTACTTGGGCCACAATCAGCCCCAGCATTTT. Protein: CASSYLGHNQPQHF.

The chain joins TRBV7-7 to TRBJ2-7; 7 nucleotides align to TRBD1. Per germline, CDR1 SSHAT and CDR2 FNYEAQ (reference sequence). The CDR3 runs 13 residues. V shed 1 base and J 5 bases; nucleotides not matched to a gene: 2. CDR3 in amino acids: CASSLDRGNEQYF. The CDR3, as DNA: TGTGCCAGCAGCTTAGACAGGGGAAACGAGCAGTACTTC.

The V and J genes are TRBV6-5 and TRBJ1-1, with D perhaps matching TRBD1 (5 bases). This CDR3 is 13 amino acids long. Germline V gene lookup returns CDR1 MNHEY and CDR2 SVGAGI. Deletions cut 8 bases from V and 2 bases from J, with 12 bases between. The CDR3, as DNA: TGTGCCAGCGCCCCGACAGTAAACACTGAAGCTTTCTTT. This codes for CASAPTVNTEAFF.

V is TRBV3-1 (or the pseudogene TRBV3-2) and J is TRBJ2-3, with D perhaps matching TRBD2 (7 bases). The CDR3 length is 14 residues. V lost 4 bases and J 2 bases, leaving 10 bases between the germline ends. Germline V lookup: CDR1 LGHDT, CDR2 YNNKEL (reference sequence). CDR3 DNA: TGTGCCAGCAGCCGTGCGGGGGCCACAGATACGCAGTATTTT. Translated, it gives CASSRAGATDTQYF.

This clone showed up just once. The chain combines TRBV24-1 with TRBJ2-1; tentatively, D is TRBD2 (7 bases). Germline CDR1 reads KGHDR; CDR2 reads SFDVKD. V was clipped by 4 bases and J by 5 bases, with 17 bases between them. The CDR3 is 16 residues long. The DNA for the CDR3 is TGTGCCACCAGTGACCCGAGGGGGGGGACACACAATGAGCAGTTCTTC. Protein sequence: CATSDPRGGTHNEQFF.

The CDR3 here is CASSGLAGVEGELFF. The CDR3 region has the DNA TGTGCCAGCAGCGGACTAGCGGGAGTTGAAGGGGAGCTGTTTTTT. This rearrangement joins TRBV11-3 to TRBJ2-2; 13 nucleotides match TRBD2. Germline V gene data show CDR1 as SGHNT and CDR2 as YENEEA. The ends lost 5 bases at V and 8 bases at J; junction bases unmatched: 5. The CDR3 runs to 15 residues.

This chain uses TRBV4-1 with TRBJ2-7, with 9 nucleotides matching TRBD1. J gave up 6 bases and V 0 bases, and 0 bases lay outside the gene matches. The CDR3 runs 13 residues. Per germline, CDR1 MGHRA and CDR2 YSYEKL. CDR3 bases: TGCGCCAGCAGCCAAGAACAGGGGGCCGAGCAGTACGTC. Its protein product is CASSQEQGAEQYV.

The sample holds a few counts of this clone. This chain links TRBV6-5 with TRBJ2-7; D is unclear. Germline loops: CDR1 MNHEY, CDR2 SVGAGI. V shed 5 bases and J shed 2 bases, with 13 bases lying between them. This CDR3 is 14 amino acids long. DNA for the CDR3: TGTGCCAGCAGTCCCGGCCTATGGGCCTACGAGCAGTACTTC. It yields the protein CASSPGLWAYEQYF.

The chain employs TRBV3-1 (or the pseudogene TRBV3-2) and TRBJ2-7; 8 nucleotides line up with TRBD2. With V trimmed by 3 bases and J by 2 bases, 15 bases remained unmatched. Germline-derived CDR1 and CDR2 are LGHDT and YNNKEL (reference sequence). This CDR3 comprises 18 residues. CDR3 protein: CASSQSSLAGLGAYEQYF. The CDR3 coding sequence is TGTGCCAGCAGCCAGTCGAGTCTAGCGGGCCTCGGGGCCTACGAGCAGTACTTC.

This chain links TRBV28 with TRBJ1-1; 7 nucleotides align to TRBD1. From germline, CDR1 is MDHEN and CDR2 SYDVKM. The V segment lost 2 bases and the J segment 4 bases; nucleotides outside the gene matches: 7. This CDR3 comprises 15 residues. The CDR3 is CASSLMQGGITEAFF. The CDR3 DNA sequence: TGTGCCAGCAGTTTAATGCAGGGGGGAATCACTGAAGCTTTCTTT.

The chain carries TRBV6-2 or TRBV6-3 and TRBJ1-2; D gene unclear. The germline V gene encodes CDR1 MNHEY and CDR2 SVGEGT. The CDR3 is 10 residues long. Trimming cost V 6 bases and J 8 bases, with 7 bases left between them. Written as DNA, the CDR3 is TGTGCCAGCAGCCCTACAGGCTACACCTTC. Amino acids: CASSPTGYTF.

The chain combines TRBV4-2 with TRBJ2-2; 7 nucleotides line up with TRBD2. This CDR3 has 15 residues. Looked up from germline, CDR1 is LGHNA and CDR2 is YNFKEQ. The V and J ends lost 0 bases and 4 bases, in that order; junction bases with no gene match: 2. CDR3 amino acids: CASSQDGGGTGELFF. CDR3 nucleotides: TGTGCCAGCAGCCAAGATGGGGGGGGCACCGGGGAGCTGTTTTTT.

CDR3 DNA: TGTGCCAGCAGCGTACAAGCCTCCTGGACTTCCGACAGTGAGCAGTTCTTC. It specifies CASSVQASWTSDSEQFF. This chain links TRBV9 with TRBJ2-1; D may match TRBD1 or TRBD2 (5 bases each). V dropped 1 base and J dropped 9 bases, with 23 bases sitting between them. CDR3 length equals 17 residues. From germline, CDR1 is SGDLS and CDR2 YYNGEE.

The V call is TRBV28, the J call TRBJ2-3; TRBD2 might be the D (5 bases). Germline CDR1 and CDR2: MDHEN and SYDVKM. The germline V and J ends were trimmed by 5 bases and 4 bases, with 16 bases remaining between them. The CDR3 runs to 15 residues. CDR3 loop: CASSIIRGRADTQYF. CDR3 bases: TGTGCCAGCAGTATAATCCGGGGTAGGGCAGATACGCAGTATTTT.

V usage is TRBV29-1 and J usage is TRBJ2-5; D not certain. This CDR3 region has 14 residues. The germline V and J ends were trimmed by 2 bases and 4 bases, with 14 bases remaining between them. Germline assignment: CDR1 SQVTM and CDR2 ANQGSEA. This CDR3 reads CSVERPSSGETQYF. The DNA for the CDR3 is TGCAGCGTTGAAAGACCTTCATCGGGAGAGACCCAGTACTTC.

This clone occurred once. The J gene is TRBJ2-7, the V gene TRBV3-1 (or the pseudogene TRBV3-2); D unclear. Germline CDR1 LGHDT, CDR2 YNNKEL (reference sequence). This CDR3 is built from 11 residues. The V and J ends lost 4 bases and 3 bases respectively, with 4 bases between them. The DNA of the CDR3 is TGTGCCAGCAGCCTGTACTACGAGCAGTACTTC. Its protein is CASSLYYEQYF.

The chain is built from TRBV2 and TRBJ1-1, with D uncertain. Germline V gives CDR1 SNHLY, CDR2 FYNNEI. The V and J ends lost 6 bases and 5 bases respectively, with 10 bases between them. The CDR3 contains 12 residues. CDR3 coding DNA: TGTGCCAGCAGAGTGGTCCAAACTGAAGCTTTCTTT. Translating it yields CASRVVQTEAFF.

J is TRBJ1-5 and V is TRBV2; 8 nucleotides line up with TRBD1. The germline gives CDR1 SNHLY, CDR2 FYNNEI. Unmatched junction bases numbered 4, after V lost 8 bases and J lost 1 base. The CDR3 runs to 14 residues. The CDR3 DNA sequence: TGTGCCAGCCTGGACAGGGTGAGCAATCAGCCCCAGCATTTT. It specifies CASLDRVSNQPQHF.

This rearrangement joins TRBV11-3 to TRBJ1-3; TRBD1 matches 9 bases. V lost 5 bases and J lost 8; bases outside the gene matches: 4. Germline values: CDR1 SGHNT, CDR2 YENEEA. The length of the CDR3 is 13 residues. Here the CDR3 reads CASSGTGNYTIYF. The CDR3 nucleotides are TGTGCCAGCAGCGGGACAGGGAATTACACCATATATTTT.

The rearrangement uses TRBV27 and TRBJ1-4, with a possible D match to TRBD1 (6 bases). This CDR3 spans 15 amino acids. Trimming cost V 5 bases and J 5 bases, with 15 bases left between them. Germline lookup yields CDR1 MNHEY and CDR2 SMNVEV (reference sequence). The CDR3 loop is CASSPRTDPNEKLFF. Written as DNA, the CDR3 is TGTGCCAGCAGTCCCCGGACAGACCCGAATGAAAAACTGTTTTTT.

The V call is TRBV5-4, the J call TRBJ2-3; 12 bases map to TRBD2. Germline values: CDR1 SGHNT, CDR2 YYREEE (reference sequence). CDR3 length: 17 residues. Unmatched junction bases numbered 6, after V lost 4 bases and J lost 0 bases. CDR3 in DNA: TGTGCCAGCAGCCGGATCGGGACTAGCGGGAGCACAGATACGCAGTATTTT. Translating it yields CASSRIGTSGSTDTQYF.

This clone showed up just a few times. CDR3: CASSGNTEAFF. The CDR3 nucleotides are TGTGCCAGTAGTGGTAACACTGAAGCTTTCTTT. The chain is built from TRBV19 and TRBJ1-1; D not certain. The length of the CDR3 is 11 residues. Per the germline V gene, CDR1 is LNHDA and CDR2 is SQIVND (reference sequence). Trimming left V 5 bases short and J 2 bases short, with 3 bases between.

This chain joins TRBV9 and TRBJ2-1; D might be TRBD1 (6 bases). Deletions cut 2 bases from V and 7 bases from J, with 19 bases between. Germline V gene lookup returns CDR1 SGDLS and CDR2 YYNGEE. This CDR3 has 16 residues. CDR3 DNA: TGTGCCAGCAGCGTGAGTTACGGACAGTCGGGGAATGAGCAGTTCTTC. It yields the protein CASSVSYGQSGNEQFF.

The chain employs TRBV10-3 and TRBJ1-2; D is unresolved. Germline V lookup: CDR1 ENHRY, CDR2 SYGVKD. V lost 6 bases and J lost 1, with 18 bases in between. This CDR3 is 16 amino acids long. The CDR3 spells CAIRPRGEILNYGYTF. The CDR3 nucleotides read TGTGCCATCAGACCACGCGGTGAGATCCTTAACTATGGCTACACCTTC.

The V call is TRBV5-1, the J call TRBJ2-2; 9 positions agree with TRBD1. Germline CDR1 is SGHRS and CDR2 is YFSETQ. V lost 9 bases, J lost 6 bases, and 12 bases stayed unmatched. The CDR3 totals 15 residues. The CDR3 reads CATKRGQGHPGELFF. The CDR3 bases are TGCGCCACCAAAAGGGGACAGGGACACCCCGGGGAGCTGTTTTTT.

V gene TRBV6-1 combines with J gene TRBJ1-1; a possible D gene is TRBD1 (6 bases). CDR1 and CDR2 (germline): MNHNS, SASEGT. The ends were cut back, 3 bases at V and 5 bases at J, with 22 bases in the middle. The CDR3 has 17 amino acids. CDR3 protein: CASSDGEWRGWWTEAFF. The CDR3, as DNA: TGTGCCAGCAGTGATGGAGAGTGGAGGGGGTGGTGGACTGAAGCTTTCTTT.

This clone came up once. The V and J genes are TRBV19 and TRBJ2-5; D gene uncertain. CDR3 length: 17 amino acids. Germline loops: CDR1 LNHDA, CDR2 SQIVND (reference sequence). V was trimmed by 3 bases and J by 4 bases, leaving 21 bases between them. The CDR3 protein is CASSIGKYGHSPETQYF. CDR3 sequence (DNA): TGTGCCAGTAGTATTGGCAAGTACGGCCATAGCCCAGAGACCCAGTACTTC.

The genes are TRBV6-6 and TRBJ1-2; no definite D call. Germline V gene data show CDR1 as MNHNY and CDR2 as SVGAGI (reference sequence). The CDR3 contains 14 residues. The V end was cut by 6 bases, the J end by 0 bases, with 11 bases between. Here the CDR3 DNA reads TGTGCCAGCAGAGGACTGCTTGCTAACTATGGCTACACCTTC. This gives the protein CASRGLLANYGYTF.

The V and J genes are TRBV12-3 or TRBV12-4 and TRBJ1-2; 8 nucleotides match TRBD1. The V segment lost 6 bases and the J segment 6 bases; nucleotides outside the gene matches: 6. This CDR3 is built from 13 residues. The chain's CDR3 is CASSPTGADGYTF. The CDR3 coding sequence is TGTGCCAGCAGCCCGACAGGGGCAGATGGCTACACCTTC.

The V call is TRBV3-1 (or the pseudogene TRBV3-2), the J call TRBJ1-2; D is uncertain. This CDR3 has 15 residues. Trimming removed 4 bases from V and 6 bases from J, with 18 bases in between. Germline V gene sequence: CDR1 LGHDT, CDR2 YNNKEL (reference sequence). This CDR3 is CASSPDTGIGNGYTF. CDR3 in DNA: TGTGCCAGCAGCCCTGACACCGGAATAGGGAATGGCTACACCTTC.

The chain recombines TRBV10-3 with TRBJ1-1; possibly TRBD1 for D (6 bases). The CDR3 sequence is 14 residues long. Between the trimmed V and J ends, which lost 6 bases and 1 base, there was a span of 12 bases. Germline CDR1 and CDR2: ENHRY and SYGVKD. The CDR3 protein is CAIRKQGGNTEAFF. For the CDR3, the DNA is TGTGCCATCAGAAAACAGGGTGGGAACACTGAAGCTTTCTTT.

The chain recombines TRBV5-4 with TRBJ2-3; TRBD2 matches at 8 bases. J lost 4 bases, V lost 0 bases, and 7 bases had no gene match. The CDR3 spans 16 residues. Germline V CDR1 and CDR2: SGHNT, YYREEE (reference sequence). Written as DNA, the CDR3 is TGTGCCAGCAGCTTGGTTTTAGCGGGAATCTCAGATACGCAGTATTTT. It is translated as CASSLVLAGISDTQYF.